These T cell receptor beta chains were read from a single sample in a study of blood T cell repertoires in COVID-19. The repertoire was sequenced with immunoSEQ multiplex PCR; TCRdb's copy has only in-frame clones and lacks some. The sample holds 170,000 or so clones, approximately 88% seen once. Sequencing was performed on peripheral blood. These receptors were collected from a woman aged 55-75 years with acute or convalescent COVID-19. Each CDR3 is given with its conserved first and last residue. Fields, in order: J gene, clone size, D gene, V gene, CDR3 DNA, CDR3 protein. The D gene is left open where the match is weak. Size values are once, few and many counts, or a class for expanded clones, and some rows have none.

j_gene: TRBJ2-1
abundance: -
d_gene: -
v_gene: TRBV19
CDR3nt: TGTGCCAGTAGTATTCGCAGGGAAACTGAGCAGTTCTTC
CDR3aa: CASSIRRETEQFF

j_gene: TRBJ2-3
abundance: -
d_gene: TRBD1
v_gene: TRBV29-1
CDR3nt: TGCAGCGTTGCCCGACAGGGCGGACGTAGCACAGATACGCAGTATTTT
CDR3aa: CSVARQGGRSTDTQYF

j_gene: TRBJ2-1
abundance: -
d_gene: TRBD2
v_gene: TRBV11-3
CDR3nt: TGTGCCAGCAGCGCTACCGGGACTAGTCCCAATGAGCAGTTCTTC
CDR3aa: CASSATGTSPNEQFF

j_gene: TRBJ1-6
abundance: -
d_gene: -
v_gene: TRBV2
CDR3nt: TGTGCCATCCAGAGGACAGATAATAATTCACCCCTCCACTTT
CDR3aa: CAIQRTDNNSPLHF

j_gene: TRBJ1-1
abundance: -
d_gene: TRBD1
v_gene: TRBV7-8
CDR3nt: TGTGCCAGCAGCTTACTGCCTGACAGGGGGGCCACCAGCACTGAAGCTTTCTTT
CDR3aa: CASSLLPDRGATSTEAFF

j_gene: TRBJ2-1
abundance: -
d_gene: TRBD2
v_gene: TRBV7-2
CDR3nt: TGTGCCAGCAACCCGGGGACTAGAAGCTACAATGAGCAGTTCTTC
CDR3aa: CASNPGTRSYNEQFF

j_gene: TRBJ2-5
abundance: -
d_gene: -
v_gene: TRBV7-2
CDR3nt: TGTGCCAGCAACCTGGGGGGACAGGGATCCCGGGAGGGCCAGTACTTC
CDR3aa: CASNLGGQGSREGQYF

j_gene: TRBJ2-2
abundance: once
d_gene: TRBD2
v_gene: TRBV4-2
CDR3nt: TGTGCCAGCAGTCGGACTAGCGGGGGGGCCGGCACCGGGGAGCTGTTTTTT
CDR3aa: CASSRTSGGAGTGELFF

j_gene: TRBJ1-2
abundance: -
d_gene: TRBD1
v_gene: TRBV6-5
CDR3nt: TGTGCCAGCAGGGGTGACAGGGAAGACTATGGCTACACCTTC
CDR3aa: CASRGDREDYGYTF

j_gene: TRBJ2-5
abundance: -
d_gene: TRBD1
v_gene: TRBV6-6
CDR3nt: TGTGCCAGCAGTCTCTCTGGGACAGGGGTAATGATAAAGACCCAGTACTTC
CDR3aa: CASSLSGTGVMIKTQYF

j_gene: TRBJ1-1
abundance: -
d_gene: TRBD1
v_gene: TRBV7-2
CDR3nt: TGTGCCAGCAGCCCACAGGGGAGAACGGCTGAAGCTTTCTTT
CDR3aa: CASSPQGRTAEAFF

j_gene: TRBJ2-5
abundance: -
d_gene: -
v_gene: TRBV4-1
CDR3nt: TGCGCCAGCAGCCCCAACCCGACCGGGTTGGAGACCCAGTACTTC
CDR3aa: CASSPNPTGLETQYF

j_gene: TRBJ1-1
abundance: -
d_gene: TRBD1
v_gene: TRBV18
CDR3nt: TGTGCCAGCTCACGAGGGCGGACAGGGGGCGAGAACACTGAAGCTTTCTTT
CDR3aa: CASSRGRTGGENTEAFF

j_gene: TRBJ1-2
abundance: -
d_gene: -
v_gene: TRBV6-4
CDR3nt: TGTGCCAGCAGTGACACAGGGTTTAGCTACACCTTC
CDR3aa: CASSDTGFSYTF

j_gene: TRBJ1-2
abundance: -
d_gene: TRBD1
v_gene: TRBV5-1
CDR3nt: TGCGCCAGCAGCCCAAGGACAGGGTATGGCTACACCTTC
CDR3aa: CASSPRTGYGYTF

j_gene: TRBJ2-3
abundance: few
d_gene: -
v_gene: TRBV30
CDR3nt: TGTGCCTGGAGTGTACGAGGCGGGGCAGATACGCAGTATTTT
CDR3aa: CAWSVRGGADTQYF

j_gene: TRBJ2-3
abundance: -
d_gene: TRBD2
v_gene: TRBV10-1
CDR3nt: TGCGCCTGGTCGGGGCGCGGGGGTCAACACACAGATACGCAGTATTTT
CDR3aa: CAWSGRGGQHTDTQYF

j_gene: TRBJ2-7
abundance: -
d_gene: -
v_gene: TRBV18
CDR3nt: TGTGCCAGCTCACAGTCCAGAGGCCCGTCCTACGAGCAGTACTTC
CDR3aa: CASSQSRGPSYEQYF

j_gene: TRBJ2-3
abundance: -
d_gene: TRBD1
v_gene: TRBV5-1
CDR3nt: TGCGCCAGCAGCTTACACAGGGGCTCACAGGGGACGCAGTATTTT
CDR3aa: CASSLHRGSQGTQYF

j_gene: TRBJ1-2
abundance: -
d_gene: -
v_gene: TRBV11-2
CDR3nt: TGTGCCAGCAGCTTGGCAGGGCATAACTATGGCTACACCTTC
CDR3aa: CASSLAGHNYGYTF

j_gene: TRBJ2-3
abundance: -
d_gene: -
v_gene: TRBV10-2
CDR3nt: TGCGCCAGCAACAATGCCCCGGCGGGTTGGACAGATACGCAGTATTTT
CDR3aa: CASNNAPAGWTDTQYF

j_gene: TRBJ2-5
abundance: -
d_gene: -
v_gene: TRBV7-2
CDR3nt: TGTGCCAGCAGGGGGGGTTTAACGGAGACCCAGTACTTC
CDR3aa: CASRGGLTETQYF

j_gene: TRBJ2-7
abundance: -
d_gene: -
v_gene: TRBV6-5
CDR3nt: TGTGCCAGCCGGTTCGGTGCCTACGAGCAGTACTTC
CDR3aa: CASRFGAYEQYF

j_gene: TRBJ2-1
abundance: -
d_gene: TRBD2
v_gene: TRBV12-3/TRBV12-4
CDR3nt: TGTGCCAGCAGTTTCACCGGGACTAAGCAGTTCTTC
CDR3aa: CASSFTGTKQFF

j_gene: TRBJ1-5
abundance: -
d_gene: -
v_gene: TRBV4-3
CDR3nt: TGCGCCAGCAGCCACGGGACAAATGGAAATCAGCCCCAGCATTTT
CDR3aa: CASSHGTNGNQPQHF

j_gene: TRBJ1-1
abundance: few
d_gene: -
v_gene: TRBV14
CDR3nt: TGTGCCAGCAGCCAAGACCTCGGGAGGGTCAACACTGAAGCTTTCTTT
CDR3aa: CASSQDLGRVNTEAFF

j_gene: TRBJ1-2
abundance: -
d_gene: -
v_gene: TRBV15
CDR3nt: TGTGCCACCAGCAGATCAGGGGACTATGGCTACACCTTC
CDR3aa: CATSRSGDYGYTF